This TCR beta chain was captured in a study of T-cell memory formation after mild COVID-19. MiXCR was run by TCRdb on the 5' RACE reads, yielding one entry per CDR3 protein. The sample lists more than 100,000 distinct CDR3 sequences; approximately 15% were seen once. V was clipped by 6 bases and J by 12 bases; unmatched bases: 20. Germline CDR1 reads MNHEY; CDR2 reads SVGAGI. The CDR3 is made up of 17 amino acids. This clonotype turned up a few times. Sequencing was performed on PBMCs or a T cell subset sorted from them (not recorded which). The sequence was obtained from a man aged 18 to 30 who had mild COVID-19 (a few samples of this study predate the infection). Cell type and time point are not known. The J gene is TRBJ2-1, the V gene TRBV6-5; TRBD2 aligns across 10 bases. CDR3 nucleotides: TGTGCCAGCAGCCTAGGACTAGCGGCCTCGGGAAGATTCGGGCAGTTCTTC. Its translation: CASSLGLAASGRFGQFF.